This entry features one TCR beta chain sequence. Antigen: not known. This sample stems from a study of pediatric ulcerative colitis. General observations from the study: All ulcerative colitis patients, but no controls, carried a couple of rectal clonotypes.

No immunosuppressive drugs were given to ulcerative colitis patients before diagnostic colonoscopy. The blood sample was taken during the colonoscopy visit. V lost 4 bases and J 5 bases, leaving 15 bases between the germline ends. CDR1 is SGHVS, CDR2 FQNEAQ, per germline. The CDR3 contains 15 residues. This was a survey-level run. Some clones are missing from TCRdb's copy, which holds only in-frame ones; the method was immunoSEQ multiplex PCR. The table has roughly 70,000 clones, about 86% seen once. The chain employs TRBV7-8 and TRBJ2-1; D unclear. The sample comprised blood. The origin of this receptor is a boy younger than 18 with severe ulcerative colitis. CDR3 loop: CASSSGIVADNEQFF. The CDR3 region has the DNA TGTGCCAGCAGCTCCGGCATCGTGGCGGACAATGAGCAGTTCTTC.